Listed below are T cell receptor beta chains from one sample, sequenced in a study of T cells in Graves' hyperthyroidism and ophthalmopathy. TCRdb recomputed calls from the multiplex PCR reads with MiXCR, one row per CDR3 protein. The sample yields 500,000 to 650,000 distinct CDR3 sequences, around 13% seen once. Sequencing was done on a sample of blood. The receptors were gathered from a woman between 50 and 59 years old with Graves' ophthalmopathy. Each CDR3 is given with its conserved first and last residue. Size tells how often a clone was seen (once, few, many) or the class of an expanded clone, and some rows leave it out.

abundance | j_gene | v_gene | CDR3aa
. | TRBJ2-2 | TRBV27 | CASTPDRNTGELFF
. | TRBJ2-5 | TRBV19 | CASSSPGLETQYF
many | TRBJ1-5 | TRBV9 | CASSVGQAADGTNQPQHF
many | TRBJ2-1 | TRBV7-8 | CASSLGTSGSPQFF
many | TRBJ2-4 | TRBV13 | CASSFLSDLAKNIQYF
few | TRBJ2-1 | TRBV29-1 | CSVNTGRGLAGGGQFF
few | TRBJ1-5 | TRBV4-2 | CASSQERAVSLNQPQHF
once | TRBJ2-7 | TRBV4-3 | CASSQMSGNSYEQYF
many | TRBJ2-5 | TRBV29-1 | CSVATGPYQETQYF
many | TRBJ2-5 | TRBV28 | CASSLSWGSETQYF
many | TRBJ2-1 | TRBV7-2 | CASSLELRSYNEQFF
. | TRBJ2-7 | TRBV4-1 | CASSQPSGTRLCEQYF
many | TRBJ2-5 | TRBV2 | CASSKQGIIGETQYF
. | TRBJ1-2 | TRBV30 | CAWSVGTGINYGYTF
many | TRBJ2-7 | TRBV6-1 | CASSYEWASGLYEQYF
many | TRBJ2-1 | TRBV7-3 | CASSSHSGTDYNEQFF
. | TRBJ2-2 | TRBV7-3 | CASSLTAGDGTGELFF
. | TRBJ2-7 | TRBV7-2 | CASRQTLGGTYEQYF
many | TRBJ2-7 | TRBV6-1 | CASRVLGPGTSAYEQYF
few | TRBJ2-3 | TRBV12-3/TRBV12-4 | CASSLPGGGNTDTQYF
many | TRBJ1-2 | TRBV20-1 | CSASGRAERGYTF
. | TRBJ2-7 | TRBV7-2 | CASRAPSSGKTNEQCF
many | TRBJ1-2 | TRBV15 | CATSRADSLYGYTF
. | TRBJ1-5 | TRBV19 | CASSMWGDSNQPQHF
. | TRBJ2-7 | TRBV3-1 | CASSQGLAGLEQYF
once | TRBJ2-2 | TRBV6-2/TRBV6-3 | CASVRTGTGGAKVHGELFF
. | TRBJ2-3 | TRBV7-2 | CASSVERGTNTDTQYF
once | TRBJ2-1 | TRBV20-1 | CSAPHNNEQFF
. | TRBJ2-1 | TRBV18 | CASSPIQGGPSEQFF
many | TRBJ1-4 | TRBV18 | CASSPGGGGEKLFF
many | TRBJ1-2 | TRBV11-2 | CASSYEGAVYGYTF
many | TRBJ2-1 | TRBV20-1 | CSAREVYSEQFF
. | TRBJ1-5 | TRBV12-3/TRBV12-4 | CASSRDRGLIQPQHF
many | TRBJ2-1 | TRBV18 | CASSPPGLAGDGEQFF
. | TRBJ2-7 | TRBV5-4 | CASSLADRTTYEQYF
few | TRBJ2-7 | TRBV3-1 | CASSPLGLAVTYEQYF
. | TRBJ2-1 | TRBV30 | CAWSYWTGRHNEQFF
once | TRBJ2-7 | TRBV12-3/TRBV12-4 | CASSSLDRPEQYF
many | TRBJ1-2 | TRBV7-2 | CASSLGQGRDYTF
many | TRBJ2-1 | TRBV29-1 | CSSAGTSAYNEQFF
many | TRBJ1-1 | TRBV30 | CAWRAGMMNTEAFF
few | TRBJ2-7 | TRBV6-2/TRBV6-3 | CASSYPGQGAAEQYF
few | TRBJ1-1 | TRBV20-1 | CSAGHRNTEAFF
many | TRBJ2-3 | TRBV6-2/TRBV6-3 | CASSFVYGLARNTDTQYF
. | TRBJ2-2 | TRBV7-2 | CASSLLGSGSAGELFF
. | TRBJ2-1 | TRBV9 | CASSPRVGVISNEQFF
. | TRBJ1-5 | TRBV7-8 | CASSLRKSNQPQHF
many | TRBJ1-1 | TRBV5-1 | CASSQGVGNTEAFF
. | TRBJ2-7 | TRBV7-9 | CASSPYSGEQYF
. | TRBJ2-3 | TRBV27 | CASSLSGTSATDTQYF
many | TRBJ2-1 | TRBV28 | CASLGTSGRFSYNEQFF
many | TRBJ2-5 | TRBV20-1 | CSASGQQETQYF
many | TRBJ1-1 | TRBV11-3 | CASSLETGVTEAFF
few | TRBJ1-4 | TRBV4-3 | CASSPWDRGREKLFF
. | TRBJ2-1 | TRBV29-1 | CSSETGGARYEQFF
few | TRBJ2-1 | TRBV15 | CATSIERYNEQFF
. | TRBJ1-2 | TRBV4-1 | CASSQVSEANYGYTF
. | TRBJ2-2 | TRBV5-1 | CASTAYSLRTGELFF
. | TRBJ2-1 | TRBV9 | CASSVGSSGGVARYNEQFF
many | TRBJ2-3 | TRBV7-3 | CASSLTTGLTDTQYF